This T cell receptor beta chain originates from a study of blood T cell repertoires in COVID-19. Study at large: T cells, B-cell-depleted T cells, or PBMCs supplied cDNA or gDNA.

Methods used by the authors: Amplification with reference gene primers provided the estimates of nucleated cell counts. The data were produced by immunoSEQ multiplex PCR, yet TCRdb's version contains in-frame clones alone and is incomplete. That table supplies the V and J calls and clone size; D and trimming were determined from the DNA. The sample has almost 250,000 clones; around 89% are singletons. Those enrolled, adults aged roughly 18 to 89 years, came from about two dozen US areas. The source of this sequence is a woman aged 25 to 39 who had recovered from COVID-19. The sequencing input was PBMCs or T cells enriched from blood (not recorded which).

The CDR3: CASSQDNLYQETQYF. CDR3 sequence (DNA): TGCGCCAGCAGCCAAGATAATTTGTACCAAGAGACCCAGTACTTC. The J gene is TRBJ2-5, the V gene TRBV4-3; D ambiguous. Trimming pared 0 bases from V and 0 bases from J, leaving 8 bases between. CDR3 size: 15 residues. Germline V CDR1 and CDR2: LGHNA, YSLEER.